This TCR beta chain appears in the sequencing data of a study of siplizumab effects on memory and regulatory T cells. Whole-study results and caveats: Naive-or-memory phenotypes were unassignable for roughly 75-96% of proliferating CD4+ or CD8+ clones. The study did not confirm that proliferating Tregs from siplizumab cultures were suppressive. Apparently more diverse than memory cells, naive T cells also seemed major alloresponse contributors. Reactions containing siplizumab showed mappable alloreactive CD4+ clones averaging around 70% Treg-derived, versus under 30% in controls.

Produced via immunoSEQ multiplex PCR; TCRdb's table is partial and in-frame only. The sample has some 99,000 clones; about 90% are singletons. This clone has just one count. Its target is unknown. The CDR3 length is 17 residues. V shed 0 bases and J shed 0 bases, with 16 bases lying between them. Germline V gives CDR1 SGDLS, CDR2 YYNGEE. The clonotype originates from a human donor in good health. What was sequenced was Tregs sorted from blood. V gene TRBV9 combines with J gene TRBJ2-7; D is ambiguous. The CDR3 here is CASSVGASPRSSYEQYF. The CDR3, as DNA: TGTGCCAGCAGCGTAGGAGCCTCACCCCGTAGCTCCTACGAGCAGTACTTC.